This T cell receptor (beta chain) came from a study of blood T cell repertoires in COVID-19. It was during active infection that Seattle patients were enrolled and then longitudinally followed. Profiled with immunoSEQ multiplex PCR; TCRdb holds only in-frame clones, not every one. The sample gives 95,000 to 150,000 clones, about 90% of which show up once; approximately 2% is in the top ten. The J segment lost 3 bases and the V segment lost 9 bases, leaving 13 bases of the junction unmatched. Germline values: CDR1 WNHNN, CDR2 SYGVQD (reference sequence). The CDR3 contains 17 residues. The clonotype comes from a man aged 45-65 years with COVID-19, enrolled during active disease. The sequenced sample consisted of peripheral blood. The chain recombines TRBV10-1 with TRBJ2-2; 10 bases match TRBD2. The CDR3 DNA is TGCGCCAGACGGATCATAGCGGGAGGTCTGGACACCGGGGAGCTGTTTTTT. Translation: CARRIIAGGLDTGELFF.